This T cell receptor beta chain stems from a study of blood T cell repertoires in COVID-19. There are 14 residues in the CDR3. Trimming stripped 2 bases from V and 6 bases from J, with 12 bases between. Per the germline V gene, CDR1 is SGDLS and CDR2 is YYNGEE. Using immunoSEQ multiplex PCR, the repertoire was profiled, and TCRdb retains in-frame clones only, with some absent. Of roughly 76,000 clones listed, 60% to 85% are singletons. The source of this sequence is a man between 65 and 80 years old with acute or convalescent COVID-19. Sequencing was performed on peripheral blood. The chain is built from TRBV9 and TRBJ1-3, with D tentatively TRBD1 (5 bases). DNA for the CDR3: TGTGCCAGCAGCGTCGGGGGAGTGGTAAACACCATATATTTT. Translation: CASSVGGVVNTIYF.